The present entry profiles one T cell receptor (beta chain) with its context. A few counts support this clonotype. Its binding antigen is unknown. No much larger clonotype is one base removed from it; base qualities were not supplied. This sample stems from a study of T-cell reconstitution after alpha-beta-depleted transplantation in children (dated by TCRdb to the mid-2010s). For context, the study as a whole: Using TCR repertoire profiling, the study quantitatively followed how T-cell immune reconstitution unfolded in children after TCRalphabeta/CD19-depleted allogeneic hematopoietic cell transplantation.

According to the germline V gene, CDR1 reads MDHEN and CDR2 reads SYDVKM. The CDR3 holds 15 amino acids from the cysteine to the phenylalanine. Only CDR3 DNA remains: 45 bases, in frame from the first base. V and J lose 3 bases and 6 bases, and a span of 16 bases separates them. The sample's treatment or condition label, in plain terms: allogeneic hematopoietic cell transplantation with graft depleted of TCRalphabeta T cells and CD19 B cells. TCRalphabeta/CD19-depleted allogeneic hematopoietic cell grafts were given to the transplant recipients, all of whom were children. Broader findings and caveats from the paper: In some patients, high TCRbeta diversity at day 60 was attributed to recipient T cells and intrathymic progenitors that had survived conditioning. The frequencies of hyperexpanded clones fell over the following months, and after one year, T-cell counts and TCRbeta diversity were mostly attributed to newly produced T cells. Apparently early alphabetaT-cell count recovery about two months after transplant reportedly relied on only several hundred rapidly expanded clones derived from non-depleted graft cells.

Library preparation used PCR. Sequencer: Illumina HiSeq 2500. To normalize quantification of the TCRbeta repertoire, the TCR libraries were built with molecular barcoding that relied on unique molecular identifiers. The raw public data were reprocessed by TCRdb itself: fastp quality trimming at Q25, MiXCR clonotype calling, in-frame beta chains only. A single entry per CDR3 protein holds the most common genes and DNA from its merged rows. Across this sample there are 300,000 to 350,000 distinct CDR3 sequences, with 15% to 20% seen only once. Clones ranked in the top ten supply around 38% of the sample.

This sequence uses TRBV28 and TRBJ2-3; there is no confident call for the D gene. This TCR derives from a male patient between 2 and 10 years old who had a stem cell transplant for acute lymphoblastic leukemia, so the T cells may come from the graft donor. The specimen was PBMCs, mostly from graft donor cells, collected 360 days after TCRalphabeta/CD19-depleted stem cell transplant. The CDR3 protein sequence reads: CASSFPGPPLDTQYF. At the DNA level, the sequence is TGTGCCAGCAGTTTTCCCGGCCCTCCGTTGGATACGCAGTATTTT.